This TCR beta chain was sequenced for a study of spatial heterogeneity in lung cancer. This sample's time point: sample taken at primary tumor resection. By share of the sample, this clonotype is medium-sized (0.01 to 0.1%). Its antigen is currently unknown. General study findings and limits: Mutation tallies in tumors tracked expanded intratumoral alpha and beta TCR counts.

A unique molecular identifier was attached to every TCR cDNA molecule. TCRdb passed the 5' RACE reads through MiXCR, listing each CDR3 protein once. The sample has fewer than 11,000 distinct CDR3 sequences; around 7.3% are singletons. Per the germline V gene, CDR1 is DFQATT and CDR2 is SNEGSKA (reference sequence). V dropped 0 bases and J dropped 9; count of bases not matched to a gene: 13. The CDR3 is 15 residues long. This material consisted of lung tumor tissue, taken at surgery. The chain employs TRBV20-1 and TRBJ2-5, with 7 bases lining up with TRBD1. The sequence was collected from a male donor with early-stage non-small cell lung cancer. CDR3 protein: CSARDRGGNVLAQYF. The CDR3 DNA sequence: TGCAGTGCTAGAGATAGAGGGGGCAACGTTTTAGCCCAGTACTTC.